Sequencing of this T cell receptor (beta chain) was carried out in a study of cytomegalovirus exposure and HLA in healthy donors. Trimming at V came to 11 bases and at J to 6 bases, leaving 8 bases not matched to a gene. CDR3 length: 14 residues. CDR1 and CDR2 (germline): MDHEN, SYDVKM. The PCR had 60 Vbeta and 13 Jbeta primers. Here immunoSEQ multiplex PCR was the method, and the copy in TCRdb shows in-frame clones only, minus some. The data contain roughly 140,000 clones, over 70% of them singletons. This clonotype was sampled from a woman in her thirties or forties in good health and CMV-seronegative. The chain combines TRBV28 with TRBJ1-6; TRBD1 matches 9 bases. Material for sequencing was PBMCs. Here the CDR3 DNA reads TGTGCCGAAAACGACAGGGGGTCTAATTCACCCCTCCACTTT. Translating gives CAENDRGSNSPLHF.